The 22 T cell receptor beta chains below were found in one sample sequenced in a study of cytomegalovirus exposure and HLA in healthy donors. PCR primers comprised 60 Vbeta and 13 Jbeta primers. Sequencing was performed with immunoSEQ multiplex PCR; in TCRdb, only in-frame clones are kept and a portion is missing. Of 150,000 to 200,000 clones listed, approximately 73% are singletons. Input material: PBMCs. All receptors come from a man aged 25 to 45 in good health and CMV-seropositive.

This clone was seen once. The chain has TRBV7-9 and TRBJ2-7; the D is unclear. CDR1 and CDR2 from the germline V gene are SEHNR and FQNEAQ (reference sequence). The CDR3 loop spans 11 amino acids. Between the trimmed V and J ends, which lost 5 bases and 1 base, there was a span of 3 bases. CDR3 DNA sequence: TGTGCCAGCAGCCGTTCCTACGAGCAGTACTTC. This translates into CASSRSYEQYF.

The chain carries TRBV7-9 and TRBJ2-2; the D gene is possibly TRBD2 (6 bases). The CDR3 length is 16 residues. Germline CDR1 SEHNR, CDR2 FQNEAQ (reference sequence). The V end lost 0 bases, the J end lost 2 bases, and 10 bases lay between the germline ends. CDR3 coding DNA: TGTGCCAGCAGCTTAGCGTCTGCGGGAAACACCGGGGAGCTGTTTTTT. Translation: CASSLASAGNTGELFF.

The chain carries TRBV11-2 and TRBJ2-7; D is uncertain. Trimming shortened V by 1 base and J by 0 bases, and 7 bases separated the two germline ends. CDR3 length: 14 residues. From germline, CDR1 is SGHAT and CDR2 FQNNGV. The CDR3 region is CASSLVRSSYEQYF. The CDR3 nucleotides are TGTGCCAGCAGCTTAGTGAGAAGCTCCTACGAGCAGTACTTC.

DNA for the CDR3: TGTGCCAGCAGTTTCACCGAGGATAGCAATCAGCCCCAGCATTTT. Its protein is CASSFTEDSNQPQHF. This chain joins TRBV27 and TRBJ1-5; the D is unclear. The CDR3 loop spans 15 amino acids. Germline CDR1 and CDR2: MNHEY and SMNVEV (reference sequence). Between the trimmed V and J ends, which lost 3 bases and 0 bases, there was a span of 9 bases.

This clone has just a few counts. The J gene is TRBJ2-1, the V gene TRBV21-1; the DNA was not used to check the table's D call, TRBD2. TRBV21-1 is recorded as a pseudogene. The CDR3 length is 16 residues. The CDR3 region has the DNA TGTGCCAGCAGCAAAGGGACTAGCGGCCCGTGTAATGAGCAGTTCTTC. Translation: CASSKGTSGPCNEQFF.

The chain is built from TRBV7-9 and TRBJ1-4; 8 nucleotides agree with TRBD1. V shed 5 bases and J 4 bases; nucleotides not matched to a gene: 6. Per germline, CDR1 SEHNR and CDR2 FQNEAQ (reference sequence). The CDR3 covers 15 residues. The CDR3 sequence is CASSTDRGNNEKLFF. CDR3 coding DNA: TGTGCCAGCAGCACAGACAGGGGCAATAATGAAAAACTGTTTTTT.

This clone was picked up a small number of times. The genes are TRBV28 and TRBJ2-7, with TRBD1 as a possible D gene (6 bases). CDR1 MDHEN and CDR2 SYDVKM come from the germline V gene. Deletions cut 3 bases from V and 5 bases from J, with 11 bases between. CDR3 size: 13 residues. The CDR3 region has the DNA TGTGCCAGCAGTTTTCCAGGGGATGACGAGCAGTACTTC. Translated, it gives CASSFPGDDEQYF.

This clone appeared a single time. V gene TRBV9 combines with J gene TRBJ2-5; 8 bases align to TRBD2. Germline loops: CDR1 SGDLS, CDR2 YYNGEE. The CDR3 runs 16 residues. J was trimmed by 5 bases and V by 0 bases; bases with no gene match: 9. The CDR3 DNA sequence: TGTGCCAGCAGCGTAGCGGCAGATCTAGCGGGCGAGACCCAGTACTTC. Translating gives CASSVAADLAGETQYF.

This sequence joins TRBV7-9 and TRBJ1-5; D is undetermined. CDR1 is SEHNR, CDR2 FQNEAQ, per germline (reference sequence). This CDR3 has 16 amino acids. V was trimmed by 5 bases and J by 5 bases, leaving 19 bases between them. CDR3 sequence reads: CASSQEVTGVYQPQHF. In DNA form, the CDR3 reads TGTGCCAGCAGCCAAGAAGTGACCGGGGTTTATCAGCCCCAGCATTTT.

The rearrangement joins TRBV28 to TRBJ1-1, with TRBD1 matching over 7 bases. J lost 0 bases, V lost 5 bases, and 6 bases had no gene match. The CDR3 extends over 15 amino acids. From germline, CDR1 is MDHEN and CDR2 SYDVKM. The DNA for the CDR3 is TGTGCCAGCAGTCCCCCAGGGGGACTGAACACTGAAGCTTTCTTT. This sequence encodes CASSPPGGLNTEAFF.

The V gene is TRBV5-4, the J gene TRBJ2-3; 7 positions match TRBD1. V shed 2 bases and J 4 bases; nucleotides not matched to a gene: 7. The CDR3 totals 15 residues. Germline V gene lookup returns CDR1 SGHNT and CDR2 YYREEE (reference sequence). The CDR3 sequence: CASSLRGGAADTQYF. For the CDR3, the DNA is TGTGCCAGCAGCTTAAGAGGGGGCGCAGCAGATACGCAGTATTTT.

This rearrangement joins TRBV30 to TRBJ2-1; D uncertain. This CDR3 has 12 amino acids. V was cut by 0 bases and J by 5 bases, with 5 bases left in between. CDR1 and CDR2 (germline): GTSNPN, SVGIG (reference sequence). The CDR3 DNA reads as TGTGCCTGGAGTGTCGGAGACAATGAGCAGTTCTTC. Amino acids: CAWSVGDNEQFF.

This chain joins TRBV27 and TRBJ2-7; 14 nucleotides agree with TRBD2. The CDR3 is made up of 16 amino acids. V dropped 4 bases and J dropped 4; count of bases not matched to a gene: 6. The germline CDR1 and CDR2 sequences are MNHEY and SMNVEV (reference sequence). CDR3 nucleotides: TGTGCCAGCAGTTCGGGACTAGCGGGAGAAAGATACGAGCAGTACTTC. This sequence encodes CASSSGLAGERYEQYF.

The V and J genes are TRBV18 and TRBJ2-1; a possible D gene is TRBD2 (7 bases). V shed 0 bases and J shed 9 bases, with 15 bases lying between them. Germline V gene sequence: CDR1 KGHSH, CDR2 LQKENI. The CDR3 has 15 amino acids. Here the CDR3 reads CASSPPGRGYVEQFF. The CDR3 DNA sequence: TGTGCCAGCTCACCACCGGGGAGGGGGTATGTTGAGCAGTTCTTC.

The rearrangement links TRBV25-1 to TRBJ1-2; weak D call: TRBD1 (5 bases). There are 16 residues in the CDR3. V gave up 2 bases and J gave up 8 bases, with 21 bases separating them. Germline CDR1 MGHDK, CDR2 SYGVNS. CDR3 amino acids: CASSEGPDTVFWGYTF. The CDR3 coding sequence is TGTGCCAGCAGTGAAGGTCCGGACACAGTTTTTTGGGGCTACACCTTC.

J is TRBJ2-7 and V is TRBV9, with a weak D call TRBD2 (8 bases). The CDR3 totals 13 residues. Germline lookup yields CDR1 SGDLS and CDR2 YYNGEE. Trimming cost V 6 bases and J 7 bases, with 17 bases left between them. CDR3 loop: CASNGGAGGEQYF. The CDR3 region has the DNA TGTGCCAGCAACGGGGGGGCAGGGGGAGAGCAGTACTTC.

This clone was detected once. The chain employs TRBV30 and TRBJ1-3; D gene uncertain. Germline V lookup: CDR1 GTSNPN, CDR2 SVGIG (reference sequence). CDR3 size: 12 residues. V lost 7 bases, J lost 5 bases, and 12 bases lay in between. The DNA of the CDR3 is TGTGCCTTCTTTCCGGAGCGAAACACCATATATTTT. Translating gives CAFFPERNTIYF.

V usage is TRBV6-6 and J usage is TRBJ2-7; TRBD2 aligns across 7 bases. Germline values: CDR1 MNHNY, CDR2 SVGAGI (reference sequence). This CDR3 is 15 amino acids long. The ends lost 2 bases at V and 1 base at J; junction bases unmatched: 5. The CDR3 loop reads CASSYVGRESYEQYF. CDR3 DNA: TGTGCCAGCAGTTACGTGGGGCGGGAGTCCTACGAGCAGTACTTC.

The chain is built from TRBV27 and TRBJ1-2, with D maybe TRBD1 (6 bases). V dropped 5 bases and J dropped 4 bases, with 11 bases sitting between them. CDR3 size: 13 residues. Germline CDR1 and CDR2: MNHEY and SMNVEV (reference sequence). CDR3 protein: CASSQGQSYGYTF. CDR3 nucleotides: TGTGCCAGCAGTCAAGGACAGTCCTATGGCTACACCTTC.

This clone was seen a handful of times. The gene calls are TRBV5-1 and TRBJ2-5; 7 bases line up with TRBD2. The CDR3 is 15 amino acids. Trimming at V came to 0 bases and at J to 2 bases, leaving 4 bases not matched to a gene. The V gene's germline CDR1 is SGHRS and CDR2 YFSETQ. Here the CDR3 DNA reads TGCGCCAGCAGCTTGGGAGGACTAGTACAAGAGACCCAGTACTTC. Translated: CASSLGGLVQETQYF.

This clone came up a few times. This sequence joins TRBV29-1 and TRBJ2-1; 11 bases line up with TRBD1. The germline V gene has CDR1 SQVTM and CDR2 ANQGSEA. With V trimmed by 5 bases and J by 4 bases, 4 bases remained unmatched. The CDR3 length is 14 residues. CDR3 loop: CSVPGTGGYNEQFF. CDR3 in DNA: TGCAGCGTTCCCGGGACAGGGGGATACAATGAGCAGTTCTTC.

This rearrangement joins TRBV6-1 to TRBJ1-2, with TRBD1 as a possible D gene (6 bases). Germline V lookup: CDR1 MNHNS, CDR2 SASEGT. Trimming cost V 9 bases and J 2 bases, with 13 bases left between them. This CDR3 contains 13 residues. CDR3 in DNA: TGTGCCAGGCCAGGGGAAAGGAACTATGGCTACACCTTC. Its protein is CARPGERNYGYTF.